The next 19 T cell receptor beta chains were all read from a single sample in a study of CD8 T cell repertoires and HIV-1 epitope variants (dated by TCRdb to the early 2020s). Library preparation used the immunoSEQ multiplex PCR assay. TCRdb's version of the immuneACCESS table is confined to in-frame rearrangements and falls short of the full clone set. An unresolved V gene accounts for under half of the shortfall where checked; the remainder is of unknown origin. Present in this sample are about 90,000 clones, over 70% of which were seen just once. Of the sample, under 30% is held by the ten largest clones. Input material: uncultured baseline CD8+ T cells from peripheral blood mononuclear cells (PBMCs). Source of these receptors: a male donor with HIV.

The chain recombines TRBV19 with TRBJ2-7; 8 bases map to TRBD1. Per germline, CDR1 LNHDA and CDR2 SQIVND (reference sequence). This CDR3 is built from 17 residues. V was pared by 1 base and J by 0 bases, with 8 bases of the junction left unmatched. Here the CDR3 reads CASSIALTGAISYEQYF. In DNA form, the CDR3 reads TGTGCCAGTAGTATAGCCCTGACAGGGGCTATCTCCTACGAGCAGTACTTC.

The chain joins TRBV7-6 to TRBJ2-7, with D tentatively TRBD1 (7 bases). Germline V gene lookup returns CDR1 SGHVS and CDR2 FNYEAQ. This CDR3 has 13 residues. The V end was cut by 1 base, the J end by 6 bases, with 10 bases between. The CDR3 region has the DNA TGTGCCAGCAGCTTAGGACAGGGAGGCGAGCAGTACTTC. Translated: CASSLGQGGEQYF. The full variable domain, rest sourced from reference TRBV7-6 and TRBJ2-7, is GAGVSQSPRYKVTKRGQDVALRCDPISGHVSLYWYRQALGQGPEFLTYFNYEAQQDKSGLPNDRFSAERPEGSISTLTIQRTEQRDSAMYRCASSLGQGGEQYFGPGTRLTVT.

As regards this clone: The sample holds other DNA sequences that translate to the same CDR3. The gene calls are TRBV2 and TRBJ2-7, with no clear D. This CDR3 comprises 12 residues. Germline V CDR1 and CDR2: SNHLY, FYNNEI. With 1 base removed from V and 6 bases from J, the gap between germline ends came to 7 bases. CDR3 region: CASSEVEGEQYF. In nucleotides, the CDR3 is TGTGCCAGCAGTGAAGTCGAAGGCGAGCAGTACTTC. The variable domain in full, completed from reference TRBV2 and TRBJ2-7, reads EPEVTQTPSHQVTQMGQEVILRCVPISNHLYFYWYRQILGQKVEFLVSFYNNEISEKSEIFDDQFSVERPDGSNFTLKIRSTKLEDSAMYFCASSEVEGEQYFGPGTRLTVT.

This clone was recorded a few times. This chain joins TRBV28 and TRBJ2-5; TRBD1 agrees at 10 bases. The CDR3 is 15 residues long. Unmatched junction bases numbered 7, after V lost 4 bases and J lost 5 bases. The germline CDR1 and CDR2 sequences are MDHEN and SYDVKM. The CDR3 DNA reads TGTGCCAGCAGTTACCCGGACAGGGGGGGGGAGACCCAGTACTTC. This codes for CASSYPDRGGETQYF.

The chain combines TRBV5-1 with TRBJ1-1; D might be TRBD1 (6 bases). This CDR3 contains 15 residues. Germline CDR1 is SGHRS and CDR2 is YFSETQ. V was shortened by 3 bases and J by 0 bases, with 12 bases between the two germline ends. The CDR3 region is CASSYWTEMNTEAFF. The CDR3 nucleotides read TGCGCCAGCAGCTACTGGACAGAAATGAACACTGAAGCTTTCTTT.

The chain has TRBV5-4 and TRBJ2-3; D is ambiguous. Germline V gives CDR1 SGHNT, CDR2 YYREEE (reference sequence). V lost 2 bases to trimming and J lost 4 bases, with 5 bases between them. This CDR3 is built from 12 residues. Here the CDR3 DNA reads TGTGCCAGCAGCTTAAGGTCAGATACGCAGTATTTT. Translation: CASSLRSDTQYF.

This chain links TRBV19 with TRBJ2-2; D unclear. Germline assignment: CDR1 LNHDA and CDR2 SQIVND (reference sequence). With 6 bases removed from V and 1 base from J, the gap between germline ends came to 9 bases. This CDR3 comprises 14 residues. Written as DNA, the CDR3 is TGTGCCAGTAGCGTGGCAGGGAACACCGGGGAGCTGTTTTTT. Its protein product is CASSVAGNTGELFF.

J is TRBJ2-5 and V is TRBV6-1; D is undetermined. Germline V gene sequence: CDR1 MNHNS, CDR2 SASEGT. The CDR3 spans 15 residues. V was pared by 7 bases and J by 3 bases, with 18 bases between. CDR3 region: CASTLLPSSEETQYF. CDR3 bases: TGTGCCAGCACCTTACTTCCGAGTTCCGAAGAGACCCAGTACTTC.

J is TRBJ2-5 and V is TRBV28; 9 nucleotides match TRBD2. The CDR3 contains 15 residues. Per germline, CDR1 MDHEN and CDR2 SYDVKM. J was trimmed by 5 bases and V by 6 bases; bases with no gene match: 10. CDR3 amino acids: CASSLWREGGETQYF. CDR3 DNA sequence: TGTGCCAGCAGCCTTTGGCGGGAGGGGGGCGAGACCCAGTACTTC.

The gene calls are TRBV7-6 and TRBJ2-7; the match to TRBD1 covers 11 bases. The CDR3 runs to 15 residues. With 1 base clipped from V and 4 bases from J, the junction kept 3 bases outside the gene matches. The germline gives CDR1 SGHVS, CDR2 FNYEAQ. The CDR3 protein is CASSLVDRGLYEQYF. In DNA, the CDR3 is TGTGCCAGCAGCTTAGTGGACAGGGGGCTTTACGAGCAGTACTTC.

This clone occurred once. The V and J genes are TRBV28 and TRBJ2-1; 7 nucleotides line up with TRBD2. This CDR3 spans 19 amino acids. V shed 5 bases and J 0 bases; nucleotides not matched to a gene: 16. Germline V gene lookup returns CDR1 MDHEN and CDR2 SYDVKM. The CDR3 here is CASSRTLTSEGYSYNEQFF. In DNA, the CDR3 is TGTGCCAGCAGTCGTACACTTACTAGCGAAGGCTACTCCTACAATGAGCAGTTCTTC.

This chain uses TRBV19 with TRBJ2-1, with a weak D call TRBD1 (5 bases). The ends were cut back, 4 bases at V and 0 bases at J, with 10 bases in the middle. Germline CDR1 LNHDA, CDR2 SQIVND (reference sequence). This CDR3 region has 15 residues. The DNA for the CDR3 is TGTGCCAGTAGTAGCGACAGCAGCTCCTACAATGAGCAGTTCTTC. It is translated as CASSSDSSSYNEQFF.

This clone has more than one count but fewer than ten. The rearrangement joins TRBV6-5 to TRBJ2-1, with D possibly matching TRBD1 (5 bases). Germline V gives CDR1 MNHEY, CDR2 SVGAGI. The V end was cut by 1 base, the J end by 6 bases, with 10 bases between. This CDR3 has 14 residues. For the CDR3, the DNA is TGTGCCAGCAGTTACTTAAGGACACGCAATGAGCAGTTCTTC. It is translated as CASSYLRTRNEQFF.

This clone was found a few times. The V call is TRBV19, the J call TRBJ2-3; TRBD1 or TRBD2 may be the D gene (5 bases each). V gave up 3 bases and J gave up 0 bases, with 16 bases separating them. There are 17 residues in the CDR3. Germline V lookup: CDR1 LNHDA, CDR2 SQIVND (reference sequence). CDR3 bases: TGTGCCAGTAGTATTGTCGGGGTTCGGGGCAGCACAGATACGCAGTATTTT. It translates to CASSIVGVRGSTDTQYF.

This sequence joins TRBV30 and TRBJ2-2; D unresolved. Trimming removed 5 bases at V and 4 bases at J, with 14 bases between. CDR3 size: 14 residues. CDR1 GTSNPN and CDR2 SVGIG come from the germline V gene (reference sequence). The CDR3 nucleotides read TGTGCCTGGGCGGCCTCGATCGTCACCGGGGAGCTGTTTTTT. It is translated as CAWAASIVTGELFF. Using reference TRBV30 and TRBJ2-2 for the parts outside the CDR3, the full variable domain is SQTIHQWPATLVQPVGSPLSLECTVEGTSNPNLYWYRQAAGRGLQLLFYSVGIGQISSEVPQNLSASRPQDRQFILSSKKLLLSDSGFYLCAWAASIVTGELFFGEGSRLTVL.

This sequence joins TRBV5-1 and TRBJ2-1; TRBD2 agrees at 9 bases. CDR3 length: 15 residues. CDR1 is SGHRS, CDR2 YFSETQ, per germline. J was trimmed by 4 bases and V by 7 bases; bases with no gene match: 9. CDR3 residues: CASREVRGGYNEQFF. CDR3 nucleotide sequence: TGCGCCAGCCGCGAGGTGCGGGGGGGTTACAATGAGCAGTTCTTC.

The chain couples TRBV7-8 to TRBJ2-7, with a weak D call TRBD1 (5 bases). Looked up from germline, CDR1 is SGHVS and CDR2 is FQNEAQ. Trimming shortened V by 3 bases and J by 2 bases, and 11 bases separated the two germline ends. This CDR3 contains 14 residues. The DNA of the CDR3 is TGTGCCAGCAGCTTGAGACAGCAAACCTACGAGCAGTACTTC. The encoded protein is CASSLRQQTYEQYF.

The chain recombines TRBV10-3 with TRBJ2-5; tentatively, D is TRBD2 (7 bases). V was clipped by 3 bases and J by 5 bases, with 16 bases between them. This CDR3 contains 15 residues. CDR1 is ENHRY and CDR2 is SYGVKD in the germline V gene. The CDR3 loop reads CAISDSSGGWETQYF. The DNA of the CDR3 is TGTGCCATCAGTGACTCCTCGGGGGGCTGGGAGACCCAGTACTTC.

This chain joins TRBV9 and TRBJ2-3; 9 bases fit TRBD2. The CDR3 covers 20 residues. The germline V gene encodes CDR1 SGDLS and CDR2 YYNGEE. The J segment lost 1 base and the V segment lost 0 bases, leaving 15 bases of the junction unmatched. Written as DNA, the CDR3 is TGTGCCAGCAGCGTAGGGGCCCTAGCGGGGAAACCAATAGGCACAGATACGCAGTATTTT. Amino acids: CASSVGALAGKPIGTDTQYF.